Listed below are T cell receptor beta chains from one sample, sequenced in a study of blood T cell repertoires in COVID-19. TCRdb's copy holds only in-frame clones and misses some; the assay was immunoSEQ multiplex PCR. The data contain under 150,000 clones, about 80% of them seen just once; the ten biggest clones take up around 3.9%. The sample consisted of PBMCs or T cells enriched from blood (not recorded which). The receptors here all came from a man aged 45-65 years in a cohort exposed to, infected with or recovered from COVID-19 (not recorded which). CDR3s include the opening cysteine and the closing phenylalanine or tryptophan. D genes are given only for firm matches. Size tells how often a clone was seen (once, few, many) or the class of an expanded clone, and some rows leave it out.

J gene: TRBJ2-3
clone size: .
D gene: .
V gene: TRBV7-8
CDR3 protein: CASSLAAFTDTQYF
CDR3 DNA: TGTGCCAGCAGCTTAGCGGCCTTCACAGATACGCAGTATTTT

J gene: TRBJ1-5
clone size: .
D gene: .
V gene: TRBV29-1
CDR3 protein: CSVVINSNQPQHF
CDR3 DNA: TGCAGCGTTGTTATTAATAGCAATCAGCCCCAGCATTTT

J gene: TRBJ2-5
clone size: .
D gene: .
V gene: TRBV3-1/TRBV3-2
CDR3 protein: CASSQDLRGQETQYF
CDR3 DNA: TGTGCCAGCAGCCAAGATCTCAGGGGCCAAGAGACCCAGTACTTC

J gene: TRBJ1-1
clone size: .
D gene: TRBD1
V gene: TRBV9
CDR3 protein: CASSVKTGSTEAFF
CDR3 DNA: TGTGCCAGCAGCGTCAAGACAGGGTCCACTGAAGCTTTCTTT

J gene: TRBJ2-7
clone size: .
D gene: .
V gene: TRBV12-3/TRBV12-4
CDR3 protein: CASSPVGGYEQYF
CDR3 DNA: TGTGCCAGCAGCCCCGTGGGGGGCTACGAGCAGTACTTC

J gene: TRBJ2-5
clone size: .
D gene: .
V gene: TRBV5-1
CDR3 protein: CASSLSPGPQETQYF
CDR3 DNA: TGCGCCAGCAGCTTGAGTCCAGGCCCCCAAGAGACCCAGTACTTC

J gene: TRBJ1-1
clone size: .
D gene: .
V gene: TRBV19
CDR3 protein: CASSGDTHEAFF
CDR3 DNA: TGTGCCAGTAGTGGGGACACGCACGAAGCTTTCTTT

J gene: TRBJ2-1
clone size: once
D gene: TRBD2
V gene: TRBV6-2/TRBV6-3
CDR3 protein: CASSPFSGAYNEQFF
CDR3 DNA: TGTGCCAGCAGCCCCTTCAGCGGGGCCTACAATGAGCAGTTCTTC

J gene: TRBJ2-7
clone size: .
D gene: TRBD2
V gene: TRBV28
CDR3 protein: CASRPSGRAAYEQYF
CDR3 DNA: TGTGCCAGCAGACCAAGCGGGAGGGCAGCCTACGAGCAGTACTTC

J gene: TRBJ2-1
clone size: few
D gene: TRBD2
V gene: TRBV14
CDR3 protein: CASSHSAGGGNEQFF
CDR3 DNA: TGTGCCAGCAGCCACTCAGCGGGGGGCGGCAATGAGCAGTTCTTC

J gene: TRBJ1-1
clone size: .
D gene: .
V gene: TRBV30
CDR3 protein: CAWSVGSRGTEAFF
CDR3 DNA: TGTGCCTGGAGTGTGGGCTCCCGGGGCACTGAAGCTTTCTTT

J gene: TRBJ1-1
clone size: .
D gene: TRBD1
V gene: TRBV29-1
CDR3 protein: CSVVPGQIIMNTEAFF
CDR3 DNA: TGCAGCGTTGTCCCGGGACAGATAATCATGAACACTGAAGCTTTCTTT

J gene: TRBJ2-1
clone size: .
D gene: .
V gene: TRBV19
CDR3 protein: CASSITPQRDEQFF
CDR3 DNA: TGTGCCAGTAGTATCACCCCTCAGCGGGATGAGCAGTTCTTC

J gene: TRBJ1-4
clone size: .
D gene: TRBD1
V gene: TRBV7-9
CDR3 protein: CASSLQGGNEKLFF
CDR3 DNA: TGTGCCAGCAGCTTGCAGGGGGGAAATGAAAAACTGTTTTTT

J gene: TRBJ1-6
clone size: .
D gene: TRBD1
V gene: TRBV5-6
CDR3 protein: CASSLNRGNSPLHF
CDR3 DNA: TGTGCCAGCAGCTTGAACAGGGGGAATTCACCCCTCCACTTT

J gene: TRBJ2-7
clone size: .
D gene: TRBD2
V gene: TRBV27
CDR3 protein: CASSLSIGTSYEQYF
CDR3 DNA: TGTGCCAGCAGTTTATCGATTGGGACTAGCTACGAGCAGTACTTC

J gene: TRBJ2-3
clone size: .
D gene: .
V gene: TRBV7-9
CDR3 protein: CASSTGLITDTQYF
CDR3 DNA: TGTGCCAGCAGCACGGGACTTATTACAGATACGCAGTATTTT

J gene: TRBJ2-7
clone size: .
D gene: TRBD1
V gene: TRBV11-3
CDR3 protein: CASSPSPGQGRYEQYF
CDR3 DNA: TGTGCCAGCAGCCCCTCCCCGGGACAGGGGCGCTACGAGCAGTACTTC

J gene: TRBJ1-1
clone size: .
D gene: .
V gene: TRBV9
CDR3 protein: CASSFAVNTEAFF
CDR3 DNA: TGTGCCAGCAGCTTTGCAGTGAACACTGAAGCTTTCTTT

J gene: TRBJ2-1
clone size: .
D gene: TRBD2
V gene: TRBV5-1
CDR3 protein: CASSLSPLGLAGTSYNEQFF
CDR3 DNA: TGCGCCAGCAGCTTATCGCCTCTGGGACTAGCGGGAACCTCCTACAATGAGCAGTTCTTC